One sample yielded the 32 T cell receptor beta chains listed below, sequenced in a study of T cell repertoires in cytomegalovirus infection. The antigens these receptors bind are not known. TCRdb reprocessed the reads with MiXCR, giving one entry per CDR3 protein. Of about 270,000 distinct CDR3 sequences in the sample, less than 25% were seen once. The sequences come from cultured PBMCs, collected from culture after CMV antigen stimulation. These receptors were collected from a human donor in good health (CMV status not recorded). Some clones in this sample may be carry-over from other donors' samples.

The sample holds many counts of this clonotype. The chain combines TRBV7-8 with TRBJ2-5; 9 nucleotides agree with TRBD2. The CDR3 has 16 amino acids. V lost 1 base and J lost 2; bases outside the gene matches: 5. CDR1 is SGHVS, CDR2 FQNEAQ, per germline. The CDR3 region is CASSLGGLAGQETQYF. CDR3 DNA: TGTGCCAGCAGCTTAGGAGGTCTAGCGGGACAAGAGACCCAGTACTTC.

The V gene is TRBV6-5, the J gene TRBJ2-1, with D possibly TRBD2 on 6 matching bases. The CDR3 has 15 residues. Germline V lookup: CDR1 MNHEY, CDR2 SVGAGI. V dropped 2 bases and J dropped 7 bases, with 15 bases sitting between them. The CDR3 DNA is TGTGCCAGCAGTTACGGTCGGCTAGCGCGGAATGAGCAGTTCTTC. Amino acid sequence: CASSYGRLARNEQFF.

J is TRBJ2-7 and V is TRBV7-8; 7 bases line up with TRBD2. The length of the CDR3 is 14 residues. Germline CDR1 is SGHVS and CDR2 is FQNEAQ. V dropped 1 base and J dropped 1; count of bases not matched to a gene: 1. CDR3 sequence (DNA): TGTGCCAGCAGCTTAGAGGGACTATCCTACGAGCAGTACGTC. Translated, it gives CASSLEGLSYEQYV.

There are a few counts of this clonotype. The J gene is TRBJ2-2, the V gene TRBV7-2; possibly TRBD2 for D (5 bases). Between the trimmed V and J ends, which lost 6 bases and 6 bases, there was a span of 17 bases. The CDR3 length is 15 residues. Germline V gives CDR1 SGHTA, CDR2 FQGNSA. CDR3 residues: CASRPRTPLSGELFF. Here the CDR3 DNA reads TGTGCCAGCAGGCCTCGGACTCCTCTTTCCGGGGAGCTGTTTTTT.

This clonotype was counted at least ten times. The rearrangement uses TRBV7-2 and TRBJ2-5; D uncertain. Looked up from germline, CDR1 is SGHTA and CDR2 is FQGNSA. The CDR3 consists of 16 residues. V lost 5 bases, J lost 0 bases, and 16 bases lay in between. This CDR3 is CASSRGATNYQETQYF. CDR3 bases: TGTGCCAGCAGCCGAGGAGCTACTAACTACCAAGAGACCCAGTACTTC.

This clonotype has a count of ten or more. This chain joins TRBV7-2 and TRBJ2-1, with 7 nucleotides matching TRBD2. Germline trimming cut 1 base from V and 9 bases from J; bases unmatched to any gene: 9. The CDR3 has 15 amino acids. Germline CDR1 is SGHTA and CDR2 is FQGNSA. CDR3 bases: TGTGCCAGCAGCTTAGACGTGGGAGGGACCGGTGAGCAGTTCTTC. Translation gives CASSLDVGGTGEQFF.

This CDR3 is CASSPETAMGAEAFF. CDR3 nucleotide sequence: TGTGCCAGCAGTCCCGAGACAGCGATGGGCGCTGAAGCTTTCTTT. The chain carries TRBV12-3 or TRBV12-4 and TRBJ1-1; TRBD1 is a possible D gene (5 bases). The CDR3 sequence is 15 residues long. V gave up 5 bases and J gave up 6 bases, with 19 bases separating them.

This clonotype came up many times. The chain joins TRBV7-2 to TRBJ1-2, with 7 bases identical to TRBD1. The CDR3 sequence is 13 residues long. Trimming cost V 5 bases and J 3 bases; bases outside gene matches: 3. Per germline, CDR1 SGHTA and CDR2 FQGNSA. The chain's CDR3 is CASSPDRDYGYTF. CDR3 bases: TGTGCCAGCAGCCCCGACAGGGACTATGGCTACACCTTC.

Only a few counts were recorded for this clonotype. This chain links TRBV18 with TRBJ1-5; D unclear. Trimming cost V 0 bases and J 1 base, with 7 bases left between them. The CDR3 has 15 residues. In germline, CDR1 is KGHSH, CDR2 LQKENI. The DNA for the CDR3 is TGTGCCAGCTCACCACCGGGTGGGAGCAATCAGCCCCAGCATTTT. Protein sequence: CASSPPGGSNQPQHF.

The chain is built from TRBV19 and TRBJ1-5; D remains unclear. CDR3 length: 15 amino acids. Trimming stripped 5 bases from V and 2 bases from J, with 13 bases between. In germline, CDR1 is LNHDA, CDR2 SQIVND (reference sequence). The CDR3 loop reads CASSLFQSGNQPQHF. In nucleotides, the CDR3 is TGTGCCAGTAGTCTATTCCAGTCGGGCAATCAGCCCCAGCATTTT.

This rearrangement joins TRBV5-6 to TRBJ2-7; TRBD2 is a possible D gene (6 bases). Per the germline V gene, CDR1 is SGHDT and CDR2 is YYEEEE. V was trimmed by 3 bases and J by 2 bases, leaving 21 bases between them. This CDR3 region has 17 residues. The CDR3 spells CASSYTWTGLSTYEQYF. CDR3 DNA sequence: TGTGCCAGCAGCTATACTTGGACGGGACTTTCTACCTACGAGCAGTACTTC.

The rearrangement links TRBV12-3 or TRBV12-4 to TRBJ2-1, with TRBD1 matching over 12 bases. The CDR3 spans 15 residues. V shed 8 bases, J shed 14 bases, and the junction held 16 bases outside the gene matches. CDR3 residues: CASAPGQGAWGAEFF. The CDR3, as DNA: TGTGCCAGCGCCCCGGGACAGGGGGCCTGGGGGGCGGAGTTCTTC.

The genes are TRBV5-4 and TRBJ2-1, with 7 bases that match TRBD2. The germline V gene has CDR1 SGHNT and CDR2 YYREEE (reference sequence). Losses at the gene ends were 6 bases for V and 0 bases for J; bases not matched to a gene: 6. The CDR3 is 15 amino acids. The CDR3 sequence is CASTRGVTSYNEQFF. The DNA for the CDR3 is TGTGCCAGCACCCGGGGGGTAACCTCCTACAATGAGCAGTTCTTC.

This clonotype showed up many times. The rearrangement uses TRBV11-3 and TRBJ2-5, with D maybe TRBD1 (5 bases). The CDR3 spans 16 residues. The germline V gene encodes CDR1 SGHNT and CDR2 YENEEA. The V end lost 7 bases, the J end lost 4 bases, and 22 bases lay between the germline ends. DNA for the CDR3: TGTGCCAGCAACGGCCAAGGGGCCGCAATAGGAGAGACCCAGTACTTC. It translates to CASNGQGAAIGETQYF.

The genes are TRBV4-3 and TRBJ1-2; TRBD1 matches at 7 bases. Germline V lookup: CDR1 LGHNA, CDR2 YSLEER. The CDR3 runs to 15 residues. V dropped 0 bases and J dropped 2; count of bases not matched to a gene: 3. Here the CDR3 reads CASSQEPTGNYGYTF. CDR3 bases: TGCGCCAGCAGCCAAGAACCGACAGGGAACTATGGCTACACCTTC.

The chain has TRBV11-2 and TRBJ2-4; 9 positions match TRBD2. This CDR3 has 14 residues. V lost 5 bases, J lost 5 bases, and 4 bases stayed unmatched. Germline assignment: CDR1 SGHAT and CDR2 FQNNGV. CDR3: CASSPGTSQNIQYF. The CDR3 nucleotides are TGTGCCAGCAGCCCAGGGACTAGCCAAAACATTCAGTACTTC. Based on the CDR3 plus reference TRBV11-2 and TRBJ2-4, the full variable domain is EAGVAQSPRYKIIEKRQSVAFWCNPISGHATLYWYQQILGQGPKLLIQFQNNGVVDDSQLPKDRFSAERLKGVDSTLKIQPAKLEDSAVYLCASSPGTSQNIQYFGAGTRLSVL.

In the case of this clonotype: A much larger clone differs from this one at a single base, so this may be a read error. The chain employs TRBV7-2 and TRBJ1-5, with a tentative D call TRBD1 (5 bases). Germline-derived CDR1 and CDR2 are SGHTA and FQGNSA. The CDR3 is 12 residues long. In DNA, the CDR3 is TGTGTCAGCAGCACCGACGGGGCGCCCCAGCATTTT. It translates to CVSSTDGAPQHF. Looking up the rest from reference TRBV7-2 and TRBJ1-5 gives the full variable domain: GAGVSQSPSNKVTEKGKDVELRCDPISGHTALYWYRQSLGQGLEFLIYFQGNSAPDKSGLPSDRFSAERTGGSVSTLTIQRTQQEDSAVYLCVSSTDGAPQHFGDGTRLSIL.

This clonotype was detected a few times. The gene calls are TRBV27 and TRBJ2-7, with D perhaps TRBD2 (6 bases). From germline, CDR1 is MNHEY and CDR2 SMNVEV (reference sequence). Trimming removed 3 bases from V and 1 base from J, with 10 bases in between. The length of the CDR3 is 14 residues. CDR3 region: CASSFGGPSYEQYF. As DNA, the CDR3 is TGTGCCAGCAGTTTTGGAGGGCCGTCCTACGAGCAGTACTTC.

This chain links TRBV27 with TRBJ2-7; D gene uncertain. Germline CDR1 reads MNHEY; CDR2 reads SMNVEV (reference sequence). Trimming pared 7 bases from V and 0 bases from J, leaving 16 bases between. This CDR3 is 15 amino acids long. CDR3 DNA sequence: TGTGCCAGCATCCCTGCGGAAGGAAACTCCTACGAGCAGTACGTC. Amino acids: CASIPAEGNSYEQYV.

This clonotype was seen a few times. The chain uses TRBV6-1 and TRBJ2-3; TRBD2 agrees at 9 bases. Unmatched junction bases numbered 12, after V lost 5 bases and J lost 6 bases. Germline lookup yields CDR1 MNHNS and CDR2 SASEGT. The CDR3 spans 16 residues. Written as DNA, the CDR3 is TGTGCCAGCAGTATGGCTAGCGGGACTGCAATGGATACGCAGTATTTT. This translates into CASSMASGTAMDTQYF.

This clonotype appeared a few times. This chain connects TRBV5-1 to TRBJ2-1; no clear D. V dropped 0 bases and J dropped 8 bases, with 15 bases sitting between them. CDR3 size: 15 residues. Germline CDR1 and CDR2: SGHRS and YFSETQ. The CDR3 region has the DNA TGCGCCAGCAGCTTGGGGGTGTCGCAGACGGATGAGCAGTTCTTC. Translating gives CASSLGVSQTDEQFF. Complete variable domain (other parts from reference TRBV5-1 and TRBJ2-1): KAGVTQTPRYLIKTRGQQVTLSCSPISGHRSVSWYQQTPGQGLQFLFEYFSETQRNKGNFPGRFSGRQFSNSRSEMNVSTLELGDSALYLCASSLGVSQTDEQFFGPGTRLTVL.

This clonotype was seen repeatedly, ten times or more. The J gene is TRBJ1-2, the V gene TRBV7-2; D is perhaps TRBD1 (5 bases). The V gene lost 1 base and the J gene lost 5 bases, with 14 bases spanning the gap. Germline V gene data show CDR1 as SGHTA and CDR2 as FQGNSA. The CDR3 consists of 15 residues. The CDR3 protein is CASSLEIGTAYGYTF. The CDR3 DNA follows: TGTGCCAGCAGCTTAGAGATCGGGACGGCGTATGGCTACACCTTC. The whole variable domain, remainder taken from reference TRBV7-2 and TRBJ1-2, is GAGVSQSPSNKVTEKGKDVELRCDPISGHTALYWYRQSLGQGLEFLIYFQGNSAPDKSGLPSDRFSAERTGGSVSTLTIQRTQQEDSAVYLCASSLEIGTAYGYTFGSGTRLTVV.

This clonotype was counted ten times or more. The CDR3 region has the DNA TGTGCCAGCAGTAAAGGACAGGCCCCCTACGAGCAGTACGTC. This sequence encodes CASSKGQAPYEQYV. V is TRBV28 and J is TRBJ2-7; 7 nucleotides line up with TRBD1. This CDR3 spans 14 amino acids. CDR1 is MDHEN and CDR2 is SYDVKM in the germline V gene. J was trimmed by 2 bases and V by 5 bases; bases with no gene match: 6.

This clonotype was observed a handful of times. This chain connects TRBV24-1 to TRBJ1-5; 8 nucleotides line up with TRBD1. CDR3 size: 15 residues. Germline values: CDR1 KGHDR, CDR2 SFDVKD. V lost 3 bases to trimming and J lost 5 bases; unmatched junction nucleotides: 5. CDR3 sequence reads: CATSDRTGFDQPQHF. The CDR3 bases are TGTGCCACCAGTGATCGGACAGGGTTCGATCAGCCCCAGCATTTT.

The chain has TRBV19 and TRBJ2-5, with TRBD2 identical over 10 bases. V trimming: 4 bases; J trimming: 7 bases; junction bases outside the gene matches: 15. Germline values: CDR1 LNHDA, CDR2 SQIVND (reference sequence). This CDR3 spans 17 amino acids. The CDR3, as DNA: TGTGCCAGTAGTAAGGGCCTAGCGGGAGCTAACACCAGGACCCAGTACTTC. As protein: CASSKGLAGANTRTQYF.

This clonotype was observed a handful of times. The rearrangement links TRBV20-1 to TRBJ1-5; tentatively, D is TRBD1 (5 bases). The CDR3 runs to 13 residues. The V end lost 2 bases, the J end lost 3 bases, and 8 bases lay between the germline ends. Germline values: CDR1 DFQATT, CDR2 SNEGSKA (reference sequence). The CDR3 DNA reads as TGCAGTGCTAGAAGACAGCTCAATCAGCCCCAGCATTTT. This encodes CSARRQLNQPQHF.

This sequence joins TRBV2 and TRBJ1-3, with unresolved D. From germline, CDR1 is SNHLY and CDR2 FYNNEI. CDR3 length equals 16 residues. The germline V and J ends were trimmed by 4 bases and 0 bases, with 13 bases remaining between them. The CDR3 DNA is TGTGCCAGCAGTGCTCCCAGGCCAAGCTCTGGAAACACCATATATTTT. Amino acid sequence: CASSAPRPSSGNTIYF.

The rearrangement links TRBV29-1 to TRBJ2-2; 8 bases align to TRBD2. The germline V gene has CDR1 SQVTM and CDR2 ANQGSEA. The CDR3 loop spans 15 amino acids. V lost 2 bases and J lost 6; bases outside the gene matches: 8. The CDR3 loop reads CSVEITGGPSGELFF. DNA of the CDR3: TGCAGCGTTGAAATCACGGGAGGGCCATCCGGGGAGCTGTTTTTT.

This clonotype turned up a few times. The chain carries TRBV5-4 and TRBJ1-2, with 7 bases fitting TRBD1. The CDR3 is 15 amino acids. The germline CDR1 and CDR2 sequences are SGHNT and YYREEE (reference sequence). Trimming at V came to 2 bases and at J to 5 bases, leaving 9 bases not matched to a gene. The CDR3 DNA is TGTGCCAGCAGCTTATCAAGACAGGGTTCTTATGGCTACACCTTC. It translates to CASSLSRQGSYGYTF. The full variable domain, in which reference TRBV5-4 and TRBJ1-2 provide the parts outside the CDR3, is ETGVTQSPTHLIKTRGQQVTLRCSSQSGHNTVSWYQQALGQGPQFIFQYYREEENGRGNFPPRFSGLQFPNYSSELNVNALELDDSALYLCASSLSRQGSYGYTFGSGTRLTVV.

This sequence joins TRBV10-3 and TRBJ2-7; D is unresolved. CDR1 and CDR2 from the germline V gene are ENHRY and SYGVKD. This CDR3 spans 11 amino acids. The V end lost 4 bases, the J end lost 2 bases, and 3 bases lay between the germline ends. CDR3 amino acids: CAISGTYEQYF. Written as DNA, the CDR3 is TGTGCCATCAGTGGGACCTACGAGCAGTACTTC.

This clonotype was recorded at least ten times. J is TRBJ1-1 and V is TRBV7-2, with 7 nucleotides matching TRBD1. With 5 bases clipped from V and 6 bases from J, the junction kept 3 bases outside the gene matches. This CDR3 is built from 12 residues. Germline assignment: CDR1 SGHTA and CDR2 FQGNSA. For the CDR3, the DNA is TGTGCCAGCAGCCTTACAGGGGCTGAAGCTTTCTTT. Translated: CASSLTGAEAFF.

In this sample, this clonotype turned up a few times. J is TRBJ2-1 and V is TRBV11-3; TRBD2 aligns across 11 bases. Germline CDR1 is SGHNT and CDR2 is YENEEA. The V gene end was trimmed by 1 base and the J gene end by 7 bases; junction bases not matched to a gene: 6. The CDR3 covers 16 residues. The CDR3 region has the DNA TGTGCCAGCAGCTTAGGTTTACTAGCGGGAGCAAATGAGCAGTTCTTC. It yields the protein CASSLGLLAGANEQFF.